The source of this TCR beta chain is a study of cytomegalovirus exposure and HLA in healthy donors. Study-wide points: A later analysis linked a missense DCLRE1C variant to TCR beta V- and J-gene trimming. Later analysis suggested most CMV-associated TCR beta chains were HLA-restricted. The analysis excluded some indistinguishable V segments, including TRBV6-2 and TRBV6-3.

This clone has more than one count but fewer than ten. Antigen: not known. 13 Jbeta primers and 60 Vbeta primers were used for the PCR. Produced via immunoSEQ multiplex PCR; TCRdb's table is partial and in-frame only. In the table there are about 98,000 clones, approximately 64% of which are singletons. Trimming at V came to 2 bases and at J to 1 base, leaving 3 bases not matched to a gene. The germline V gene has CDR1 MRHNA and CDR2 SNTAGT. This CDR3 spans 16 amino acids. The receptor was isolated from a human donor in good health. Source material: PBMCs. This rearrangement joins TRBV6-4 to TRBJ2-3; 10 bases are a match to TRBD2. The CDR3 loop reads CASSDLAGDGTDTQYF. The CDR3 DNA reads TGTGCCAGCAGTGACCTAGCGGGAGACGGCACAGATACGCAGTATTTT.